This T cell receptor beta chain was captured by sequencing in a study of PD-L1 blockade in urothelial cancer. Study-level information: Patients began atezolizumab, 1,200 mg intravenously every 3 weeks, in the mid-2010s. Samples of blood were analyzed 3 weeks (second dose) and 6 weeks after treatment start.

The time point: peripheral blood 6 weeks after treatment start. Per-patient samples, pretreatment and on-treatment, numbered 1 to 8. Spiked synthetic TCR analogs estimated absolute template abundance per PCR. Clones were sequenced by immunoSEQ multiplex PCR, and TCRdb holds only the in-frame ones, with some missing. The data contain approximately 93,000 clones, 83% of them singletons. CDR1 and CDR2 (germline): SGHTA, FQGTGA. With 5 bases removed from V and 13 bases from J, the gap between germline ends came to 18 bases. The CDR3 is made up of 13 amino acids. The V gene is TRBV7-3, the J gene TRBJ2-1, with D maybe TRBD2 (6 bases). Material: PBMCs, obtained around atezolizumab (anti-PD-L1) treatment. This receptor was identified in a man between 70 and 80 years old with urothelial cancer. CDR3 in amino acids: CASSPTTRGLQFF. The CDR3 DNA sequence: TGTGCCAGCAGCCCTACGACCCGGGGACTTCAGTTCTTC.